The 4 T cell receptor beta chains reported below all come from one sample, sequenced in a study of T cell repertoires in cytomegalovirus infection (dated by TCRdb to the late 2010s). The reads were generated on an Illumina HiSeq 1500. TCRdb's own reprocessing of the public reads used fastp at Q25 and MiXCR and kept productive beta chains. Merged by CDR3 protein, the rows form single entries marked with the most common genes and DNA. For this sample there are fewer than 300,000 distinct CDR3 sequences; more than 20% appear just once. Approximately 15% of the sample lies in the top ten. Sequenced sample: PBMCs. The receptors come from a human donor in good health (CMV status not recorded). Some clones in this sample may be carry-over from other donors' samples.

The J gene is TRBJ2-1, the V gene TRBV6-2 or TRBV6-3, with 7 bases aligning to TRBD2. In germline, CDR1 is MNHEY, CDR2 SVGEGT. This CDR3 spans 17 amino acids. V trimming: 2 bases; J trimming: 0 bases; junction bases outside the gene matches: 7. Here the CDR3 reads CASSYLLAASSYNEQFF. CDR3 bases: TGTGCCAGCAGTTACCTTCTAGCGGCCAGCTCCTACAATGAGCAGTTCTTC.

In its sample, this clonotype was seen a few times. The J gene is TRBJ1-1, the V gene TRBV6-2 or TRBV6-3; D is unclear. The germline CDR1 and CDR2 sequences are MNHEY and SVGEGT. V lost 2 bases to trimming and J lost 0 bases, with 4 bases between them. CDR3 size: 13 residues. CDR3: CASSYDVNTEAFF. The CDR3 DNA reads TGTGCCAGCAGTTACGATGTGAACACTGAAGCTTTCTTT.

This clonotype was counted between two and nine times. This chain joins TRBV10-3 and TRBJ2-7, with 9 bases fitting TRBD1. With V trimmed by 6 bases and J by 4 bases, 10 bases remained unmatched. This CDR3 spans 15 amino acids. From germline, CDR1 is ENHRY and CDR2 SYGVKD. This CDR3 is CAISVDRGSFYEQYF. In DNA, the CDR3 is TGTGCCATCAGCGTGGACAGGGGCTCTTTTTACGAGCAGTACTTC.

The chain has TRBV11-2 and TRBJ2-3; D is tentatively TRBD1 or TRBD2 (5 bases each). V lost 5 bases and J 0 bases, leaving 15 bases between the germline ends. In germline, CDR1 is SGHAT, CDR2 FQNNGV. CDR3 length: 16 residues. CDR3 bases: TGTGCCAGCAGCCTCCGGCCGGGACCGAGCACAGATACGCAGTATTTT. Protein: CASSLRPGPSTDTQYF. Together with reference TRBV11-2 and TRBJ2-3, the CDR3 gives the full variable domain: EAGVAQSPRYKIIEKRQSVAFWCNPISGHATLYWYQQILGQGPKLLIQFQNNGVVDDSQLPKDRFSAERLKGVDSTLKIQPAKLEDSAVYLCASSLRPGPSTDTQYFGPGTRLTVL.